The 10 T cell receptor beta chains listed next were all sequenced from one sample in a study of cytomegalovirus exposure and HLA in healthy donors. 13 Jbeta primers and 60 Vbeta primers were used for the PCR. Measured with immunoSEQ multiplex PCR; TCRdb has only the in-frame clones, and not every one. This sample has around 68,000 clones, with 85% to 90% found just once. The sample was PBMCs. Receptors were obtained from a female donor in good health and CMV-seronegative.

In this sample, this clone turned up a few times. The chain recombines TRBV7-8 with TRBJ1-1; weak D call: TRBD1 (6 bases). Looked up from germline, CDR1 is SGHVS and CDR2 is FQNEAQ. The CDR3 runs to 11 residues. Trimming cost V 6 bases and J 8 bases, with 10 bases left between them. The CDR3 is CASSPGTEAFF. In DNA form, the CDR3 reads TGTGCCAGCAGTCCCGGGACAGAAGCTTTCTTT.

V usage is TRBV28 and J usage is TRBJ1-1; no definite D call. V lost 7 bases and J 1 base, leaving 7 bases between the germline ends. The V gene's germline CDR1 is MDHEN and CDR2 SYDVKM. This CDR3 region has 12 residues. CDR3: CASTPRNTEAFF. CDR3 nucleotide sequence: TGTGCCAGCACTCCGAGGAACACTGAAGCTTTCTTT.

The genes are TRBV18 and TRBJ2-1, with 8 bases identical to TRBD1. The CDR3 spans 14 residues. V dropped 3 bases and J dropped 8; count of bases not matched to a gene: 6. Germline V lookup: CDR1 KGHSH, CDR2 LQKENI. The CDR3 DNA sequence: TGTGCCAGCTCACCGAGTCAGGGGGCGGATGAGCAGTTCTTC. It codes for CASSPSQGADEQFF.

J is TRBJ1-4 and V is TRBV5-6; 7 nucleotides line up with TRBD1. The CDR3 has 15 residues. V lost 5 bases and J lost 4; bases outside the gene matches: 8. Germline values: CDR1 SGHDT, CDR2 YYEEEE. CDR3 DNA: TGTGCCAGCAGGGGGCCGGGACAGCTTAATGAAAAACTGTTTTTT. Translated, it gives CASRGPGQLNEKLFF.

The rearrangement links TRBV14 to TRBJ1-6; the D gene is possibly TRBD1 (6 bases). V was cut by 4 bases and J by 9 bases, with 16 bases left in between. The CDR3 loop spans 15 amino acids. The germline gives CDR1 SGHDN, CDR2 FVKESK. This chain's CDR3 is CASSPGGPLISPLHF. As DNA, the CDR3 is TGTGCCAGCAGCCCCGGGGGGCCTCTTATTTCACCCCTCCACTTT.

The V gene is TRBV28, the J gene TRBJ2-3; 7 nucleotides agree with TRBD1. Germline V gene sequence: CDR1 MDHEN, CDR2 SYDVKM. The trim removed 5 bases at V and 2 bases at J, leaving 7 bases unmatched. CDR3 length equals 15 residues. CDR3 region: CASSPRQGPTDTQYF. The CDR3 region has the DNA TGTGCCAGCAGTCCCCGACAGGGTCCCACAGATACGCAGTATTTT.

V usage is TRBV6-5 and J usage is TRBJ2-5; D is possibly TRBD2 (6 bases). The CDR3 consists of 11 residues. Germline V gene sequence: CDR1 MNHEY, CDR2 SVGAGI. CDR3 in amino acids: CASLARETQYF. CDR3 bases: TGTGCTTCACTAGCAAGAGAGACCCAGTACTTC.

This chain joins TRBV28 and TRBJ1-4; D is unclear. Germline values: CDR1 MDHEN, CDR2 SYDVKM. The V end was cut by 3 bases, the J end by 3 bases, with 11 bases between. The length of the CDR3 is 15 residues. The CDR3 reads CASSFPTVSNEKLFF. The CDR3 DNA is TGTGCCAGCAGTTTCCCTACAGTCTCTAATGAAAAACTGTTTTTT.

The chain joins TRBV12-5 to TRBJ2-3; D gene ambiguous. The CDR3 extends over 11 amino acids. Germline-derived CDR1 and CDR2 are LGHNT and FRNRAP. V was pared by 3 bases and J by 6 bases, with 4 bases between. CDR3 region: CASGFGDTQYF. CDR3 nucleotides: TGTGCTAGTGGTTTCGGGGATACGCAGTATTTT.

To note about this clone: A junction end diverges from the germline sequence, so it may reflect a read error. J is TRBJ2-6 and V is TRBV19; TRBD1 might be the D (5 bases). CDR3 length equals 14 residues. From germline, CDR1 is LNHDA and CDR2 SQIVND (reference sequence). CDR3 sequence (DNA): TGTGCCAGCAGACGGGCCTCTGGGGCCAACGGCCTGACTTTC. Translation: CASRRASGANGLTF.